These 31 T cell receptor beta chains came from one sample sequenced in a study of blood T cell repertoires in COVID-19. Some clones are missing from TCRdb's copy, which holds only in-frame ones; the method was immunoSEQ multiplex PCR. Seen here are some 68,000 clones, about 80% observed once, and the top ten hold roughly 30%. The sequenced sample was peripheral blood. The receptors originated from a man between 70 and 80 years old with acute or convalescent COVID-19.

J is TRBJ2-2 and V is TRBV5-6; 8 nucleotides agree with TRBD1. CDR3 size: 16 residues. Germline V CDR1 and CDR2: SGHDT, YYEEEE. Unmatched junction bases numbered 11, after V lost 3 bases and J lost 7 bases. The chain's CDR3 is CASSSILQGVGGELFF. The CDR3 DNA reads TGTGCCAGCAGCTCTATCCTACAGGGGGTTGGCGGGGAGCTGTTTTTT.

The CDR3 DNA reads TGTGCCAGCAGAGACAGGGAGAACACCGGGGAGCTGTTTTTT. This codes for CASRDRENTGELFF. V is TRBV2 and J is TRBJ2-2; 7 bases match TRBD1. CDR1 is SNHLY and CDR2 is FYNNEI in the germline V gene. Losses at the gene ends were 6 bases for V and 1 base for J; bases not matched to a gene: 2. The length of the CDR3 is 14 residues.

This clone was found a few times. This rearrangement joins TRBV7-3 to TRBJ2-2, with D perhaps TRBD1 (5 bases). The CDR3 spans 16 residues. In germline, CDR1 is SGHTA, CDR2 FQGTGA. Deletions cut 3 bases from V and 0 bases from J, with 11 bases between. This chain's CDR3 is CASSLDQGSNTGELFF. The DNA for the CDR3 is TGTGCCAGCAGCTTGGACCAGGGTTCGAACACCGGGGAGCTGTTTTTT.

The V gene is TRBV30, the J gene TRBJ1-4; maybe TRBD1 (6 bases). Trimming left V 4 bases short and J 0 bases short, with 9 bases between. CDR3 length: 14 residues. Germline lookup yields CDR1 GTSNPN and CDR2 SVGIG (reference sequence). CDR3 amino acids: CAWTGDTTNEKLFF. CDR3 DNA sequence: TGTGCCTGGACCGGGGACACAACTAATGAAAAACTGTTTTTT.

The J gene is TRBJ2-1, the V gene TRBV5-1; weak D call: TRBD2 (6 bases). CDR1 is SGHRS, CDR2 YFSETQ, per germline. Trimming shortened V by 0 bases and J by 5 bases, and 15 bases separated the two germline ends. This CDR3 is 16 amino acids long. The DNA of the CDR3 is TGCGCCAGCAGCTTGGGGCGGGGCCAGCCCAACAATGAGCAGTTCTTC. Translation gives CASSLGRGQPNNEQFF.

V usage is TRBV19 and J usage is TRBJ2-7; 7 bases agree with TRBD2. Germline loops: CDR1 LNHDA, CDR2 SQIVND (reference sequence). V shed 5 bases, J shed 3 bases, and the junction held 1 base outside the gene matches. This CDR3 has 12 amino acids. The CDR3 coding sequence is TGTGCCAGTAGTGGGGGGGGCTACGAGCAGTACTTC. Encoded protein: CASSGGGYEQYF.

The rearrangement links TRBV5-5 to TRBJ2-4; no firm D call. The germline CDR1 and CDR2 sequences are SGHKS and YYEKEE (reference sequence). The CDR3 consists of 15 residues. Trimming cost V 0 bases and J 0 bases, with 7 bases left between them. CDR3 nucleotides: TGTGCCAGCAGCTTGGACTTAATAGCCAAAAACATTCAGTACTTC. Its translation: CASSLDLIAKNIQYF.

This chain links TRBV27 with TRBJ2-7; D not resolved. CDR1 is MNHEY, CDR2 SMNVEV, per germline (reference sequence). There are 14 residues in the CDR3. V was cut by 5 bases and J by 0 bases, with 11 bases left in between. CDR3 amino acids: CASSATWSSYEQYF. The CDR3 DNA sequence: TGTGCCAGCAGTGCCACATGGAGCTCCTACGAGCAGTACTTC.

The rearrangement joins TRBV2 to TRBJ2-1, with TRBD1 matching over 11 bases. Germline CDR1 reads SNHLY; CDR2 reads FYNNEI. The CDR3 covers 13 residues. V gave up 10 bases and J gave up 5 bases; unmatched junction bases: 4. The CDR3 DNA follows: TGTGCCATCCTGGGACAGGGGGACAATGAGCAGTTCTTC. Translated: CAILGQGDNEQFF.

This rearrangement joins TRBV28 to TRBJ2-3; 12 positions match TRBD2. The CDR3 loop spans 17 amino acids. Germline values: CDR1 MDHEN, CDR2 SYDVKM. V dropped 4 bases and J dropped 5; count of bases not matched to a gene: 10. CDR3 sequence reads: CASSSLRLAGAEDTQYF. The CDR3 region has the DNA TGTGCCAGCAGTTCGTTGCGACTAGCGGGAGCCGAAGATACGCAGTATTTT.

The V gene is TRBV18, the J gene TRBJ1-5, with D uncertain. V lost 3 bases, J lost 6 bases, and 18 bases lay in between. Germline loops: CDR1 KGHSH, CDR2 LQKENI. CDR3 length: 16 amino acids. The CDR3 spells CASSPPGGQVGQPQHF. The DNA for the CDR3 is TGTGCCAGCTCACCCCCAGGAGGGCAGGTGGGTCAGCCCCAGCATTTT.

This rearrangement joins TRBV7-8 to TRBJ2-7; D gene uncertain. CDR1 and CDR2 (germline): SGHVS, FQNEAQ. The CDR3 spans 11 residues. The V gene lost 5 bases and the J gene lost 3 bases, with 5 bases spanning the gap. The CDR3 region is CASSQRYEQYF. CDR3 in DNA: TGTGCCAGCAGCCAGCGCTACGAGCAGTACTTC.

J is TRBJ2-6 and V is TRBV6-2 or TRBV6-3, with TRBD2 as a possible D gene (5 bases). The V end lost 2 bases, the J end lost 4 bases, and 6 bases lay between the germline ends. The CDR3 consists of 14 residues. In germline, CDR1 is MNHEY, CDR2 SVGEGT. The CDR3 sequence: CASSYPGGANVLTF. The CDR3 bases are TGTGCCAGCAGTTACCCGGGAGGGGCCAACGTCCTGACTTTC.

The chain recombines TRBV2 with TRBJ2-1, with D unresolved. Trimming stripped 6 bases from V and 5 bases from J, with 20 bases between. The CDR3 length is 16 residues. CDR1 and CDR2 from the germline V gene are SNHLY and FYNNEI. CDR3 in amino acids: CASRKEQTLADNEQFF. The DNA for the CDR3 is TGTGCCAGCAGAAAGGAGCAAACTCTGGCGGACAATGAGCAGTTCTTC.

A few counts support this clone. This sequence joins TRBV6-5 and TRBJ1-1, with no clear D. Trimming took off 2 bases at V and 7 bases at J, with 14 bases between the two ends. The germline CDR1 and CDR2 sequences are MNHEY and SVGAGI. The CDR3 covers 14 residues. The CDR3 loop reads CASSYALSRGEAFF. For the CDR3, the DNA is TGTGCCAGCAGTTACGCCCTTAGCCGGGGTGAAGCTTTCTTT.

The chain carries TRBV7-2 and TRBJ2-1, with TRBD2 matching 8 bases. Unmatched junction bases numbered 12, after V lost 1 base and J lost 7 bases. This CDR3 has 17 residues. Germline V gene data show CDR1 as SGHTA and CDR2 as FQGNSA. CDR3 loop: CASSLEPPGLGINEQFF. The CDR3 DNA sequence: TGTGCCAGCAGCTTAGAGCCCCCGGGACTAGGTATAAATGAGCAGTTCTTC.

This chain connects TRBV9 to TRBJ1-6; 8 positions agree with TRBD1. The J segment lost 9 bases and the V segment lost 7 bases, leaving 12 bases of the junction unmatched. Germline CDR1 reads SGDLS; CDR2 reads YYNGEE. This CDR3 comprises 15 residues. The CDR3 DNA reads as TGTGCCAGCGGCCCCGGACAGGGCCATGGTTCACCCCTCCACTTT. As protein: CASGPGQGHGSPLHF.

V and J are TRBV6-1 and TRBJ2-1; 8 nucleotides line up with TRBD1. The CDR3 is 14 residues long. V dropped 3 bases and J dropped 3; count of bases not matched to a gene: 1. CDR1 and CDR2 (germline): MNHNS, SASEGT. CDR3 sequence: CASSDGTGYNEQFF. The CDR3 nucleotides are TGTGCCAGCAGTGATGGGACAGGCTACAATGAGCAGTTCTTC.

Here the CDR3 reads CASSFVAAGGFTDTQYF. In nucleotides, the CDR3 is TGTGCCAGCAGCTTCGTCGCAGCGGGAGGGTTCACAGATACGCAGTATTTT. The chain joins TRBV7-2 to TRBJ2-3; TRBD2 aligns across 10 bases. The CDR3 is 17 residues long. The junction had 8 bases not matched to a gene; V was cut back by 3 bases and J by 2 bases. Germline assignment: CDR1 SGHTA and CDR2 FQGNSA.

This clone appeared a single time. This sequence joins TRBV5-4 and TRBJ1-2; D may be TRBD1 (6 bases). CDR3 length: 14 residues. V lost 4 bases, J lost 8 bases, and 18 bases lay in between. Germline V gene sequence: CDR1 SGHNT, CDR2 YYREEE (reference sequence). DNA for the CDR3: TGTGCCAGCAGCCCCCCCCGCGGGGGCAGGGGCTACACCTTC. It codes for CASSPPRGGRGYTF.

Only a few counts were recorded for this clone. The rearrangement joins TRBV14 to TRBJ1-1; D remains unclear. The CDR3 loop spans 13 amino acids. Trimming took 6 bases from V and 2 from J, leaving 10 bases between them. CDR1 and CDR2 (germline): SGHDN, FVKESK. The CDR3 loop reads CASSRGINTEAFF. The CDR3, as DNA: TGTGCCAGCAGTCGAGGGATCAACACTGAAGCTTTCTTT. The full variable domain, rest sourced from reference TRBV14 and TRBJ1-1, is EAGVTQFPSHSVIEKGQTVTLRCDPISGHDNLYWYRRVMGKEIKFLLHFVKESKQDESGMPNNRFLAERTGGTYSTLKVQPAELEDSGVYFCASSRGINTEAFFGQGTRLTVV.

The chain recombines TRBV24-1 with TRBJ2-1; TRBD2 matches at 14 bases. J gave up 0 bases and V 4 bases, and 7 bases lay outside the gene matches. CDR1 is KGHDR and CDR2 is SFDVKD in the germline V gene. This CDR3 spans 19 amino acids. The chain's CDR3 is CATSDPGLAGESSYNEQFF. The CDR3 DNA is TGTGCCACCAGTGACCCGGGACTAGCGGGAGAGAGCTCCTACAATGAGCAGTTCTTC.

The chain links TRBV6-5 to TRBJ1-1; tentatively, D is TRBD1 (6 bases). Germline V lookup: CDR1 MNHEY, CDR2 SVGAGI. V shed 6 bases and J shed 5 bases, with 16 bases lying between them. The CDR3 totals 14 residues. The CDR3 bases are TGTGCCAGCAGCCGGGGAGGGGGATGGACTGAAGCTTTCTTT. Its protein product is CASSRGGGWTEAFF.

The chain is built from TRBV9 and TRBJ1-2, with a possible D match to TRBD1 (5 bases). V lost 0 bases and J lost 5, with 17 bases in between. In germline, CDR1 is SGDLS, CDR2 YYNGEE. CDR3 length equals 16 residues. As DNA, the CDR3 is TGTGCCAGCAGCGTAGCTGGGGCAGCTTTCCCTTATGGCTACACCTTC. As protein: CASSVAGAAFPYGYTF. The full variable domain, rest sourced from reference TRBV9 and TRBJ1-2, is DSGVTQTPKHLITATGQRVTLRCSPRSGDLSVYWYQQSLDQGLQFLIQYYNGEERAKGNILERFSAQQFPDLHSELNLSSLELGDSALYFCASSVAGAAFPYGYTFGSGTRLTVV.

This clone turned up a few times. The chain recombines TRBV27 with TRBJ2-5, with TRBD1 as a possible D gene (6 bases). The V end lost 5 bases, the J end lost 5 bases, and 18 bases lay between the germline ends. Germline CDR1 and CDR2: MNHEY and SMNVEV (reference sequence). This CDR3 has 15 residues. The CDR3 DNA is TGTGCCAGCAGTGAACTCCGGGGTGGGGGCGAGACCCAGTACTTC. Residues: CASSELRGGGETQYF.

The rearrangement links TRBV5-1 to TRBJ2-1; TRBD2 aligns across 12 bases. Per the germline V gene, CDR1 is SGHRS and CDR2 is YFSETQ. Trimming took 1 base from V and 5 from J; bases not matched to a gene: 1. The CDR3 is 15 amino acids. The CDR3 reads CASSLRLAGDNEQFF. The DNA of the CDR3 is TGCGCCAGCAGCTTGAGACTAGCGGGGGACAATGAGCAGTTCTTC.

The V call is TRBV6-1, the J call TRBJ2-7; D not resolved. The germline V gene has CDR1 MNHNS and CDR2 SASEGT. This CDR3 region has 15 residues. Trimming stripped 1 base from V and 5 bases from J, with 15 bases between. CDR3 sequence: CASSEVSGPMDEQYF. CDR3 DNA sequence: TGTGCCAGCAGTGAAGTATCAGGTCCAATGGACGAGCAGTACTTC.

The V gene is TRBV6-5, the J gene TRBJ2-4; 9 bases line up with TRBD2. Germline V lookup: CDR1 MNHEY, CDR2 SVGAGI. This CDR3 is built from 15 residues. V lost 0 bases, J lost 3 bases, and 0 bases stayed unmatched. Written as DNA, the CDR3 is TGTGCCAGCAGTTACTCGCGGGAGGGCAAAAACATTCAGTACTTC. Translated: CASSYSREGKNIQYF.

To note about this clone: This could be a read error, since a much larger clone is one nucleotide away. The V gene is TRBV28, the J gene TRBJ1-5; 7 nucleotides agree with TRBD1. Trimming took 2 bases from V and 1 from J; bases not matched to a gene: 2. The CDR3 covers 15 residues. The germline V gene encodes CDR1 MDHEN and CDR2 SYDVKM. CDR3 protein: CASSLLQGSNQPQHF. The CDR3 nucleotides are TGTGCCAGCAGTTTACTACAGGGGAGCAATCAGCCCCAGCATTTT.

This rearrangement joins TRBV5-8 to TRBJ1-1; maybe TRBD1 (5 bases). Germline lookup yields CDR1 SGHTS and CDR2 YDEGEE. V gave up 1 base and J gave up 6 bases, with 7 bases separating them. CDR3 length equals 12 residues. The CDR3 DNA reads TGTGCCAGCAGCTTGCGGGGGGCTGAAGCTTTCTTT. It encodes CASSLRGAEAFF.

This clone was seen a few times. V usage is TRBV5-4 and J usage is TRBJ2-2; 7 nucleotides match TRBD2. The CDR3 is 19 residues long. Germline V CDR1 and CDR2: SGHNT, YYREEE (reference sequence). V trimming: 4 bases; J trimming: 6 bases; junction bases outside the gene matches: 21. CDR3 DNA sequence: TGTGCCAGCAGCGGCCTTGGAGGGCGGGAGAATGATAGACCCGGGGAGCTGTTTTTT. Its translation is CASSGLGGRENDRPGELFF.